This T cell receptor beta chain was profiled in a study of shared clonotypes between healthy human individuals. Repertoires were generated with immunoSEQ multiplex PCR, while TCRdb's copy carries only in-frame clones and drops some. The sample shows around 2.1 million clones, 85% to 95% of them seen only once. This CDR3 has 14 residues. Per the germline V gene, CDR1 is LNHDA and CDR2 is SQIVND (reference sequence). The V and J ends lost 3 bases and 8 bases respectively, with 16 bases between them. About this clone itself: Its target is unknown.

Study outcomes and limitations: For naive CD4 cells, roughly 5% of clonotypes were shared across a handful of donors.

CD45RO-negative cells were positively selected for CCR7, leaving out terminally differentiated effector memory CD45RA+ cells. The source is a man aged 18 to 29 in good health. Some clones in this sample may be carry-over from other donors' samples. What was sequenced was naive CD8+ T cells from PBMCs. The chain recombines TRBV19 with TRBJ1-1; the D gene is possibly TRBD1 (6 bases). This chain's CDR3 is CASSIARGGLEAFF. Here the CDR3 DNA reads TGTGCCAGTAGTATTGCCAGGGGCGGACTAGAAGCTTTCTTT.